The sequence of this T cell receptor (beta chain) was determined in a study of blood T cell repertoires in COVID-19. About the research overall: COVID-19 samples, acute and convalescent, were from the United States, Italy and Spain. PBMCs, B-cell-depleted T cells, or T cells provided the cDNA or gDNA that made up the material.

Under the authors' procedure: The assay estimated nucleated cells by amplifying reference gene primers. TCRdb's copy holds only in-frame clones and misses some; the assay was immunoSEQ multiplex PCR. V, J and clone size are taken as reported in that table, and D and trimming were inferred from the DNA itself. The sample shows about 50,000 clones, 70% to 90% of them seen only once. Seattle participants joined during active infection and were tracked over time. CDR1 and CDR2 (germline): MDHEN, SYDVKM. The CDR3 sequence is 16 residues long. V was pared by 8 bases and J by 7 bases, with 13 bases of the junction left unmatched.

V and J are TRBV28 and TRBJ1-5; 11 nucleotides align to TRBD1. Specimen: peripheral blood. The receptor was derived from a woman older than 75 with COVID-19, enrolled during active disease. The CDR3, as DNA: TGTGCCAGCCGCCCCCATGGACAGGGGGCAAGGCAGCCCCAGCATTTT. Translating gives CASRPHGQGARQPQHF. Full variable domain (outside the CDR3, taken from reference TRBV28 and TRBJ1-5): DVKVTQSSRYLVKRTGEKVFLECVQDMDHENMFWYRQDPGLGLRLIYFSYDVKMKEKGDIPEGYSVSREKKERFSLILESASTNQTSMYLCASRPHGQGARQPQHFGDGTRLSIL.